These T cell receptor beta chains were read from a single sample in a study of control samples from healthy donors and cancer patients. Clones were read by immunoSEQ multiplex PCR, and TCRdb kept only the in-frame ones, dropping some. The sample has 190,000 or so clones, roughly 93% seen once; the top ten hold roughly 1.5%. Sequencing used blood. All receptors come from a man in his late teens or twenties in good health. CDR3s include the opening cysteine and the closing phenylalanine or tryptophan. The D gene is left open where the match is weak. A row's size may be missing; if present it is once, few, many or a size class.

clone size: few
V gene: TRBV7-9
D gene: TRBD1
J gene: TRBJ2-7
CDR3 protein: CASSSVRDSRSYEQYF
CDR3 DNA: TGTGCCAGCAGCTCGGTCCGGGACAGCAGGTCCTACGAGCAGTACTTC

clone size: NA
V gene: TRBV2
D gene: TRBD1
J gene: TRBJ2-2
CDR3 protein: CASRLGTGGTGELFF
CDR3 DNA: TGTGCCAGCAGATTAGGGACAGGGGGCACCGGGGAGCTGTTTTTT

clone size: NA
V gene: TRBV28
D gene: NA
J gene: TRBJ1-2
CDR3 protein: CASMVQGRGNYGYTF
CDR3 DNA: TGTGCCAGCATGGTGCAGGGCAGAGGAAACTATGGCTACACCTTC

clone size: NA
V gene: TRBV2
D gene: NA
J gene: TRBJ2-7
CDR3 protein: CASRITYEQYF
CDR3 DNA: TGTGCCAGCCGGATTACCTACGAGCAGTACTTC

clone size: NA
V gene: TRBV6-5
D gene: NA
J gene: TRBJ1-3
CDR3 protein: CASIWSRGNTIYF
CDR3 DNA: TGTGCCAGCATCTGGTCCCGCGGAAACACCATATATTTT

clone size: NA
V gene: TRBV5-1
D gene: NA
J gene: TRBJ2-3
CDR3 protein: CASSLALKGNTDTQYF
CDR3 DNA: TGCGCCAGCAGCTTGGCCCTGAAGGGGAACACAGATACGCAGTATTTT

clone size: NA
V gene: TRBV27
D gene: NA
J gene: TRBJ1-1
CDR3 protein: CASSIDRNTEAFF
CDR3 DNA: TGTGCCAGCAGCATAGACAGGAACACTGAAGCTTTCTTT

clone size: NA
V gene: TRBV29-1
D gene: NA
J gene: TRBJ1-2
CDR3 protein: CSVEDPFRGGGYTF
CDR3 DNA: TGCAGCGTTGAAGATCCATTCAGGGGAGGCGGCTACACCTTC

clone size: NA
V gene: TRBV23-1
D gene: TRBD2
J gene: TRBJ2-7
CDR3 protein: CASSRTWGGRNYEQYF
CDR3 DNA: TGCGCCAGCAGTCGAACATGGGGGGGAAGGAACTACGAGCAGTACTTC

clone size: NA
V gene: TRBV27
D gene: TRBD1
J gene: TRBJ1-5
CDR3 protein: CASSLLGDRGLRGLGQPQHF
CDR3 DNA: TGTGCCAGCAGTCTGCTCGGGGACAGGGGTCTGAGGGGTCTCGGACAGCCCCAGCATTTT

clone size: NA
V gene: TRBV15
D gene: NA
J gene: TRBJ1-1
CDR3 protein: CATSLRPNTEAFF
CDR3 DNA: TGTGCCACCAGCCTTCGACCGAACACTGAAGCTTTCTTT